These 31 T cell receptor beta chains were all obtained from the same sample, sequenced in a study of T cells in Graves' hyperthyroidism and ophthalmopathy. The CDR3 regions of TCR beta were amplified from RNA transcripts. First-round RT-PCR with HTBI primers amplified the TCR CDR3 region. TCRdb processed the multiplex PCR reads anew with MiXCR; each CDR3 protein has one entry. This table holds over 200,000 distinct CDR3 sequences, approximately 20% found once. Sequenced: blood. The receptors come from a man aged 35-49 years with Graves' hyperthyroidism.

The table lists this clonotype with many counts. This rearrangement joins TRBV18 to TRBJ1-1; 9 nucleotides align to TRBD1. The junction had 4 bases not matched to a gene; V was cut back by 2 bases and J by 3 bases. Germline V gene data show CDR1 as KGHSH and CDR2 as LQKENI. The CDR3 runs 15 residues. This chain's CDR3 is CASSPVQGADTEAFF. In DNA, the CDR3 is TGTGCCAGCTCACCAGTACAGGGGGCGGACACTGAAGCTTTCTTT.

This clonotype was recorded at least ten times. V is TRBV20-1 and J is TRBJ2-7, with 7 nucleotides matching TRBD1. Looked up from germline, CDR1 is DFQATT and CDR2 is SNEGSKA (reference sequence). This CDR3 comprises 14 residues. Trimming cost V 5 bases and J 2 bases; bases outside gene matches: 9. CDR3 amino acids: CSALNGDSPYEQYF. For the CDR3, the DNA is TGCAGTGCTCTGAACGGGGACAGCCCCTACGAGCAGTACTTC.

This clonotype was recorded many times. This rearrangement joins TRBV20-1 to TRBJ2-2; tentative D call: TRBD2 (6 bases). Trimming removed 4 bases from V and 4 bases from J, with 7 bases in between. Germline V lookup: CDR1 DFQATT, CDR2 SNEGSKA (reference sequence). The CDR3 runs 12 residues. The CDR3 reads CSATTSTGELFF. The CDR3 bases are TGCAGTGCTACGACTAGCACCGGGGAGCTGTTTTTT.

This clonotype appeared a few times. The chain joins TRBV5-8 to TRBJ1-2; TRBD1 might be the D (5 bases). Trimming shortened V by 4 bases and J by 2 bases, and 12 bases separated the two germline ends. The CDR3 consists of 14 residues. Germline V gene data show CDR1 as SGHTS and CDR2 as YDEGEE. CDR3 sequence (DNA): TGTGCCAGCAGCCTCGCCTGGGGGAACTATGGCTACACCTTC. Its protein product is CASSLAWGNYGYTF.

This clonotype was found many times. The CDR3 region has the DNA TGTGCCACCAGCACATACAGGGGGTACGGTCAGCCCCAGCATTTT. It encodes CATSTYRGYGQPQHF. The V gene is TRBV15, the J gene TRBJ1-5, with TRBD1 matching 8 bases. CDR3 length: 15 amino acids. V was pared by 4 bases and J by 6 bases, with 8 bases of the junction left unmatched. Per germline, CDR1 LNHNV and CDR2 YYDKDF (reference sequence).

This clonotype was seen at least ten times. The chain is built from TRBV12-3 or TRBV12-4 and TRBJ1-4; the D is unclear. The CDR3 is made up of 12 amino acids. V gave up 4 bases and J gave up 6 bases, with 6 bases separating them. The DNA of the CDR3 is TGTGCCAGCAGTTCCGGGGATGAAAAACTGTTTTTT. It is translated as CASSSGDEKLFF.

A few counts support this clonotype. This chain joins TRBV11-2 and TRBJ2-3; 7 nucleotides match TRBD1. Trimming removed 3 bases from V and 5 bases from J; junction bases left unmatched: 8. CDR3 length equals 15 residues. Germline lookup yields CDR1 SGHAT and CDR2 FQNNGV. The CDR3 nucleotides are TGTGCCAGCAGCTTGGGCCCACAGGGGTTAGATACGCAGTATTTT. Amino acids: CASSLGPQGLDTQYF.

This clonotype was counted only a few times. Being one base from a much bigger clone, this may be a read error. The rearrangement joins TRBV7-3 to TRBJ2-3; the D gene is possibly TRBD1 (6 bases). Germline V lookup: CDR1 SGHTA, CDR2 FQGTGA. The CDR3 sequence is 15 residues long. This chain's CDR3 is CANSSRDINTDTQYF. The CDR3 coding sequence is TGTGCCAACAGCTCCCGGGACATTAACACAGATACGCAGTATTTT.

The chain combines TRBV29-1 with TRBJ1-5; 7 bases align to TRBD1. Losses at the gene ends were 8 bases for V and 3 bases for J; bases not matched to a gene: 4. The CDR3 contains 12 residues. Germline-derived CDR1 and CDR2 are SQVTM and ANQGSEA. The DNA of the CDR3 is TGCAGCATTACAGGGGACAATCAGCCCCAGCATTTT. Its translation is CSITGDNQPQHF. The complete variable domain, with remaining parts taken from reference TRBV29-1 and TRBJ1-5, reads SAVISQKPSRDICQRGTSLTIQCQVDSQVTMMFWYRQQPGQSLTLIATANQGSEATYESGFVIDKFPISRPNLTFSTLTVSNMSPEDSSIYLCSITGDNQPQHFGDGTRLSIL.

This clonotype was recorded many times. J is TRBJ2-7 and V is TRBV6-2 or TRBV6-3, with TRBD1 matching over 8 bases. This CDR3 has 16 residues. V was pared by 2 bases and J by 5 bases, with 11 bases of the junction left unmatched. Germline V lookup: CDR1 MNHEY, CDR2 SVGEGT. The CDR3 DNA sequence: TGTGCCAGCAGTTACCACGGACAGGGTTCGTTAAACGAGCAGTACTTC. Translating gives CASSYHGQGSLNEQYF.

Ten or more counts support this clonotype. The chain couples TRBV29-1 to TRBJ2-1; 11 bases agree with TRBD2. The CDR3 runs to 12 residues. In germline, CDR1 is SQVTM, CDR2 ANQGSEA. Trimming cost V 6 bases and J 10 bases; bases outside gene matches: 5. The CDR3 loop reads CSVAGLAGEQFF. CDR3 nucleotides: TGCAGCGTCGCAGGACTAGCGGGCGAGCAGTTCTTC.

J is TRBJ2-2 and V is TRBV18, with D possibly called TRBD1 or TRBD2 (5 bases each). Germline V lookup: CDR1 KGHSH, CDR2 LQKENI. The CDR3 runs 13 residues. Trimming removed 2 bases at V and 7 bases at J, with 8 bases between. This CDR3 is CASSPGDGGELFF. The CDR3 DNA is TGTGCCAGCTCACCAGGGGACGGCGGGGAGCTGTTTTTT.

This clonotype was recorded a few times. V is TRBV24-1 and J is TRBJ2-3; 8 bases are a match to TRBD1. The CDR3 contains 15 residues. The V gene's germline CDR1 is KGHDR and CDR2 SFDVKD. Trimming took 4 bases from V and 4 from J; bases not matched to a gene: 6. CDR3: CATSDRDRGADTQYF. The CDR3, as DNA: TGTGCCACCAGTGACCGAGACAGGGGTGCAGATACGCAGTATTTT.

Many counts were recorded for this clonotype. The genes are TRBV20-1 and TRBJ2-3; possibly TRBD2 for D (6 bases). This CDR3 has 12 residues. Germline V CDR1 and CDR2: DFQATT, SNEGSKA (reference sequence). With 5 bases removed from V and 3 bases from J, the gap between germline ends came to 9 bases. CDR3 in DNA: TGCAGTGCTCTTGGGGGGACAGATACGCAGTATTTT. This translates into CSALGGTDTQYF.

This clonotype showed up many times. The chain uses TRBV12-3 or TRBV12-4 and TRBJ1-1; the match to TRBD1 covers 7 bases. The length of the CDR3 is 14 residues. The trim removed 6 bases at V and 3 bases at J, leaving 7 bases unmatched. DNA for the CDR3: TGTGCCAGCAGGGCGGACAGGCCTCACACTGAAGCTTTCTTT. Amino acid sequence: CASRADRPHTEAFF.

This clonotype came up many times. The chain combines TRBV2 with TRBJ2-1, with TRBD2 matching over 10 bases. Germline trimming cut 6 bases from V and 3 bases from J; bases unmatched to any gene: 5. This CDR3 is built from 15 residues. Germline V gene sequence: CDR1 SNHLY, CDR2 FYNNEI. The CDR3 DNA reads TGTGCCAGCAGCTTGCTAGCGGGGGACTACAATGAGCAGTTCTTC. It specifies CASSLLAGDYNEQFF.

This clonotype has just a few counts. The CDR3 coding sequence is TGCAGTGCTCTTTATAGACAGGGTAATGAAAAACTGTTTTTT. Its translation: CSALYRQGNEKLFF. V is TRBV20-1 and J is TRBJ1-4; 7 bases are shared with TRBD1. The CDR3 is 14 amino acids. The V segment lost 5 bases and the J segment 4 bases; nucleotides outside the gene matches: 7. Germline CDR1 is DFQATT and CDR2 is SNEGSKA (reference sequence).

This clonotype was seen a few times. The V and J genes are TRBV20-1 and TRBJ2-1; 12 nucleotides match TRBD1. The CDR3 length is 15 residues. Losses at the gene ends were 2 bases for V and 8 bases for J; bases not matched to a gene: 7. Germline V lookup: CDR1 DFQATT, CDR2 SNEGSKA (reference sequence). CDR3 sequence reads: CSARWGTGGFDEQFF. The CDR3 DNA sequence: TGCAGTGCTAGATGGGGGACAGGGGGCTTTGATGAGCAGTTCTTC.

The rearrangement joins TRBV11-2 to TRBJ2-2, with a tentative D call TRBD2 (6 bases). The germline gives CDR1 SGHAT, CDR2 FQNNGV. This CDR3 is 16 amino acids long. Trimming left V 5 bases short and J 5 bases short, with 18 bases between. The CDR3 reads CASSAGWGERTGELFF. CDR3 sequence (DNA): TGTGCCAGCAGCGCAGGATGGGGGGAGCGGACCGGGGAGCTGTTTTTT.

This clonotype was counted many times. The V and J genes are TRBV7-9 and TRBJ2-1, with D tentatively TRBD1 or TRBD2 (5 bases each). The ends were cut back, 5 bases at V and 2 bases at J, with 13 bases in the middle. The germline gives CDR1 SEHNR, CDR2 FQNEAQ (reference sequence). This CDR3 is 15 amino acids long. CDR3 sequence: CASSDRDGPYNEQFF. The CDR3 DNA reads TGTGCCAGCAGCGACCGGGACGGCCCCTACAATGAGCAGTTCTTC.

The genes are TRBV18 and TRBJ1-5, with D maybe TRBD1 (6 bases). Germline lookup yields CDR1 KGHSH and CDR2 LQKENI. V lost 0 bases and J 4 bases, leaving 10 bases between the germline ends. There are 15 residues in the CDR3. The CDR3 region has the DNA TGTGCCAGCTCACCACCGGGGGGGCCGAATCAGCCCCAGCATTTT. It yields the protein CASSPPGGPNQPQHF.

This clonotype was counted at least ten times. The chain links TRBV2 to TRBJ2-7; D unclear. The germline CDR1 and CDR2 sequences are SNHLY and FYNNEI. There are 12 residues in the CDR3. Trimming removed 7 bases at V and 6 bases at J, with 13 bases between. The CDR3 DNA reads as TGTGCCAGCAACTCCCCTTGGGGCGAGCAGTACTTC. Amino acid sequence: CASNSPWGEQYF.

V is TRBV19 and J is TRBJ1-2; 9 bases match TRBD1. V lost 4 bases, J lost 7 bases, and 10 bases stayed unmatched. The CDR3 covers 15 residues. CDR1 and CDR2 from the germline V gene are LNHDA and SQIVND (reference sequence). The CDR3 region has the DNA TGTGCCAGTAGTACCGGGACAGGGAACTGGTTTGGCTACACCTTC. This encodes CASSTGTGNWFGYTF.

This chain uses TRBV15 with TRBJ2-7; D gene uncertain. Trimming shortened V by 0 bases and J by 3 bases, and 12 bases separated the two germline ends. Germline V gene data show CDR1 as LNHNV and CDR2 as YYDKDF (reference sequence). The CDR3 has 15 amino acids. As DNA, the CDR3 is TGTGCCACCAGCAGAGATCGGGCCAGGTTCTACGAGCAGTACTTC. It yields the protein CATSRDRARFYEQYF. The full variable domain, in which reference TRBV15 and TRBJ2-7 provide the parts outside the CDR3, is DAMVIQNPRYQVTQFGKPVTLSCSQTLNHNVMYWYQQKSSQAPKLLFHYYDKDFNNEADTPDNFQSRRPNTSFCFLDIRSPGLGDTAMYLCATSRDRARFYEQYFGPGTRLTVT.

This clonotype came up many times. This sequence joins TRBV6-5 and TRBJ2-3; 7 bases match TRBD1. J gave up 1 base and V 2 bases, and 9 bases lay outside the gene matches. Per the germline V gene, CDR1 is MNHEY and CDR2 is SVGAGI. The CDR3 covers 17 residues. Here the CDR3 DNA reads TGTGCCAGCAGTTACCAGATCTCAGGGGGTGGCACAGATACGCAGTATTTT. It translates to CASSYQISGGGTDTQYF.

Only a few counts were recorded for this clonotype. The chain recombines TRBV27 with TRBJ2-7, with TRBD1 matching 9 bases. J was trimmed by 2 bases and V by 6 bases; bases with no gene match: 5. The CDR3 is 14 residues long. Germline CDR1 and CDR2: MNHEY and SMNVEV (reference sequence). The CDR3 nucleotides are TGTGCCAGCAGGGGGGACAGGGCAACCTACGAGCAGTACTTC. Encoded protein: CASRGDRATYEQYF.

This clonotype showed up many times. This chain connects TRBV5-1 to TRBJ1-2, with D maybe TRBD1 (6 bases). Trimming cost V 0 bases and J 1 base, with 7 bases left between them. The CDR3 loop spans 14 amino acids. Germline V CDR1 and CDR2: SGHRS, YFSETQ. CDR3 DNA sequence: TGCGCCAGCAGCTTGGAGGGGGATAACTATGGCTACACCTTC. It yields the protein CASSLEGDNYGYTF. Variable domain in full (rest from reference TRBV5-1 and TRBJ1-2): KAGVTQTPRYLIKTRGQQVTLSCSPISGHRSVSWYQQTPGQGLQFLFEYFSETQRNKGNFPGRFSGRQFSNSRSEMNVSTLELGDSALYLCASSLEGDNYGYTFGSGTRLTVV.

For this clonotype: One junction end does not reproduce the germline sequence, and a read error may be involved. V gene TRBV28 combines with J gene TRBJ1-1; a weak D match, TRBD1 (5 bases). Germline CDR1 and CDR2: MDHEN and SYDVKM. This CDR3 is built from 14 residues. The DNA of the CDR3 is TGTGCCGGCAGTTTATCCGGGGCTGACACTGAAGCTTTCTTT. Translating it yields CAGSLSGADTEAFF.

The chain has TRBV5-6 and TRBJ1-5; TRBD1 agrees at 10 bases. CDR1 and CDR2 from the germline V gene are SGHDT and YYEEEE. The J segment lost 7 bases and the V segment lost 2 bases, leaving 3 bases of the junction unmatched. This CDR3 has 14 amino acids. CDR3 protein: CASSFGTGEQPQHF. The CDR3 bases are TGTGCCAGCAGCTTCGGGACAGGGGAACAGCCCCAGCATTTT.

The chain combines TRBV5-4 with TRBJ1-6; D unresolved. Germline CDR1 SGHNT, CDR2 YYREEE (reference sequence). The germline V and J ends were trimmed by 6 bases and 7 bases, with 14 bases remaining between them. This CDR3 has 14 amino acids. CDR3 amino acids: CASTPGRKNSPLHF. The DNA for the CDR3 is TGTGCCAGCACCCCCGGACGGAAGAATTCACCCCTCCACTTT.

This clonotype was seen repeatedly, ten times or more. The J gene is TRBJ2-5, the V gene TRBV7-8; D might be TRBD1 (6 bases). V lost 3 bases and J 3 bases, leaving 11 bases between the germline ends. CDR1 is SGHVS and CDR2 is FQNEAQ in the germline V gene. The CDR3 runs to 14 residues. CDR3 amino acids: CASSLRSGEETQYF. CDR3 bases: TGTGCCAGCAGCTTGAGGTCAGGGGAAGAGACCCAGTACTTC.